The rows below give T cell receptor beta chains drawn from one sample of a study of cytomegalovirus exposure and HLA in healthy donors. The table came from immunoSEQ multiplex PCR; TCRdb's copy has only in-frame clones and leaves some out. The sample carries some 88,000 clones, less than 65% recorded once. The sequenced sample consisted of PBMCs. The receptors stem from a woman aged 25 to 39 in good health and CMV-seronegative. Each CDR3 is given with its conserved first and last residue. The order of the fields is clone size, J gene, V gene, D gene, CDR3 protein, CDR3 DNA. A D gene is named only where the DNA matches it firmly. The size of a clone is reported for some rows only, either as once, few or many, or as a class for expanded clones.

NA,TRBJ1-2,TRBV15,NA,CATSRGGAGRGVYGYTF,TGTGCCACCAGCAGAGGAGGGGCAGGTCGGGGGGTTTATGGCTACACCTTC
NA,TRBJ1-4,TRBV7-9,TRBD1,CASSLGQGNEKLFF,TGTGCCAGCAGCTTGGGACAGGGGAATGAAAAACTGTTTTTT
few,TRBJ2-7,TRBV11-3,NA,CASSLASAGEQYF,TGTGCCAGCAGCTTGGCTAGCGCCGGCGAGCAGTACTTC
NA,TRBJ1-5,TRBV28,TRBD1,CASFPPGTGNQPQHF,TGTGCCAGTTTTCCCCCCGGGACAGGGAATCAGCCCCAGCATTTT
NA,TRBJ2-3,TRBV2,NA,CASSDPMGPGVSTDTQYF,TGTGCCAGCAGTGACCCCATGGGGCCGGGCGTGAGCACAGATACGCAGTATTTT
few,TRBJ1-5,TRBV9,NA,CASSEGPLVGQPQHF,TGTGCCAGCAGCGAGGGGCCCCTTGTGGGTCAGCCCCAGCATTTT
few,TRBJ2-5,TRBV9,TRBD1,CASSTDRLQGETQYF,TGTGCCAGCAGCACTGACAGGTTACAGGGGGAGACCCAGTACTTC
NA,TRBJ2-7,TRBV27,TRBD2,CASSPPLAGGYEQYF,TGTGCCAGCTCCCCGCCCCTAGCGGGAGGCTACGAGCAGTACTTC
NA,TRBJ2-2,TRBV10-3,TRBD2,CAIPQREDTGELFF,TGTGCCATCCCCCAGCGGGAGGACACCGGGGAGCTGTTTTTT
NA,TRBJ2-5,TRBV5-4,TRBD1,CASSFTGGGRETQYF,TGTGCCAGCAGCTTTACAGGGGGAGGTCGGGAGACCCAGTACTTC
NA,TRBJ1-6,TRBV6-1,NA,CASSEGTGRVMSLHF,TGTGCCAGCAGTGAAGGAACAGGGAGGGTGATGTCCCTCCACTTT
NA,TRBJ2-7,TRBV28,NA,CASTSEFDEQYF,TGTGCCAGCACTTCCGAGTTTGACGAGCAGTACTTC
NA,TRBJ2-2,TRBV5-1,TRBD1,CASSFRTGPTNTGELFF,TGCGCCAGCAGCTTCCGGACAGGACCTACGAACACCGGGGAGCTGTTTTTT
NA,TRBJ2-4,TRBV20-1,TRBD1,CSAWDRNIQYF,TGCAGTGCTTGGGACAGAAACATTCAGTACTTC
few,TRBJ2-5,TRBV5-6,TRBD1,CASSPTGRQETQYF,TGTGCCAGCAGCCCGACAGGGAGACAAGAGACCCAGTACTTC
NA,TRBJ1-6,TRBV30,TRBD1,CAWKITGESPLHF,TGTGCCTGGAAGATAACAGGGGAATCACCCCTCCACTTT
NA,TRBJ1-6,TRBV27,NA,CASSQGWEPLHF,TGTGCCAGCAGTCAGGGATGGGAACCCCTCCACTTT
once,TRBJ1-1,TRBV7-9,NA,CASSLQGGTEAFF,TGTGCCAGCAGCTTGCAGGGCGGCACTGAAGCTTTCTTT
NA,TRBJ2-5,TRBV5-4,TRBD2,CASSTGTSGGLETQYF,TGTGCCAGCAGTACTGGGACTAGCGGGGGGCTGGAGACCCAGTACTTC
NA,TRBJ2-3,TRBV6-6,TRBD2,CASSYGQGGTTDTQYF,TGTGCCAGCAGTTACGGGCAGGGAGGGACCACAGATACGCAGTATTTT
NA,TRBJ1-3,TRBV27,NA,CASSARQQSTIYF,TGTGCCAGCAGTGCCCGACAGCAAAGCACCATATATTTT
NA,TRBJ2-7,TRBV4-1,NA,CASSQAPLYEQYF,TGCGCCAGCAGCCAAGCCCCCCTTTACGAGCAGTACTTC
NA,TRBJ1-1,TRBV7-9,NA,CASSSRLAGTEAFF,TGTGCCAGCAGCTCCCGCTTGGCGGGGACTGAAGCTTTCTTT
NA,TRBJ2-3,TRBV6-4,TRBD2,CASRRLAGGADTQYF,TGTGCCAGCAGAAGACTAGCGGGGGGTGCAGATACGCAGTATTTT
few,TRBJ1-4,TRBV6-6,TRBD1,CASTGRAGTAEKLFF,TGTGCCAGCACCGGACGGGCCGGGACAGCCGAAAAACTGTTTTTT
NA,TRBJ2-2,TRBV4-3,NA,CASGYTTQNTGELFF,TGCGCCAGCGGATACACGACACAGAACACCGGGGAGCTGTTTTTT
NA,TRBJ1-3,TRBV2,NA,CVSRRGGDSGNTIYF,TGTGTCAGCAGAAGAGGGGGGGACTCTGGAAACACCATATATTTT
NA,TRBJ1-5,TRBV28,NA,CASTPGAPEGNQPQHF,TGTGCCAGCACGCCAGGGGCCCCCGAGGGGAATCAGCCCCAGCATTTT
NA,TRBJ2-7,TRBV6-6,NA,CASRESLWEQYF,TGTGCCAGCAGGGAGTCCCTCTGGGAGCAGTACTTC
NA,TRBJ1-6,TRBV10-3,NA,CAISPGQLHNSPLHF,TGTGCCATCAGTCCCGGACAGCTACATAATTCACCCCTCCACTTT
NA,TRBJ2-7,TRBV4-3,NA,CASSQEVGSFGYEQYF,TGCGCCAGCAGCCAAGAGGTGGGGAGTTTTGGCTACGAGCAGTACTTC
NA,TRBJ2-7,TRBV7-9,TRBD1,CASSLTGQGPYEQYF,TGTGCCAGCAGCTTAACGGGACAGGGTCCCTACGAGCAGTACTTC
NA,TRBJ1-2,TRBV7-9,NA,CASRPTGYNYGYTF,TGTGCCAGCAGACCGACAGGTTATAACTATGGCTACACCTTC
few,TRBJ1-4,TRBV6-1,TRBD1,CASTRRGTNEKLFF,TGTGCCAGCACCCGCAGGGGGACTAATGAAAAACTGTTTTTT
NA,TRBJ2-3,TRBV18,NA,CASSPPSGTDTQYF,TGTGCCAGCTCACCACCTTCAGGCACAGATACGCAGTATTTT
NA,TRBJ1-4,TRBV2,NA,CASTDAGNEKLFF,TGTGCCAGCACCGACGCGGGGAATGAAAAACTGTTTTTT
NA,TRBJ2-7,TRBV29-1,TRBD2,CSVRLAGGSYEQYF,TGCAGCGTGCGGCTAGCGGGAGGGTCCTACGAGCAGTACTTC
NA,TRBJ2-3,TRBV5-4,TRBD2,CASSLSGTSGRTDTQYF,TGTGCCAGCAGCTTAAGTGGGACTAGCGGCCGCACAGATACGCAGTATTTT
few,TRBJ1-2,TRBV7-6,TRBD1,CASSQGRGQGYTF,TGTGCCAGCAGCCAAGGCAGGGGGCAGGGCTACACCTTC
NA,TRBJ1-2,TRBV5-1,NA,CASSLAGRDGYTF,TGCGCCAGCAGCTTGGCAGGGCGGGACGGCTACACCTTC
NA,TRBJ2-5,TRBV5-5,TRBD2,CASSLLRGGETQYF,TGTGCCAGCAGCTTGTTACGGGGGGGAGAGACCCAGTACTTC
NA,TRBJ2-7,TRBV18,TRBD2,CASSPYGGAYEQYF,TGTGCCAGCTCACCCTACGGGGGGGCCTACGAGCAGTACTTC
NA,TRBJ2-1,TRBV9,TRBD2,CASDGGLAEYNEQFF,TGTGCCAGCGACGGGGGACTAGCGGAATACAATGAGCAGTTCTTC
NA,TRBJ2-1,TRBV27,TRBD2,CASSLGSGREQFF,TGTGCCAGCAGTTTAGGTAGCGGGAGGGAGCAGTTCTTC
NA,TRBJ1-4,TRBV6-5,NA,CASSYVGGGEKLFF,TGTGCCAGCAGTTACGTCGGTGGAGGGGAAAAACTGTTTTTT
once,TRBJ2-7,TRBV10-3,TRBD2,CAISESGGGRSREQYF,TGTGCCATCAGTGAGTCTGGGGGGGGACGATCTCGTGAGCAGTACTTC
few,TRBJ2-2,TRBV6-5,NA,CASSYLTTGELFF,TGTGCCAGCAGTTACTTGACTACCGGGGAGCTGTTTTTT
NA,TRBJ2-7,TRBV6-1,NA,CASRFIAYEQYF,TGTGCCAGCCGATTTATAGCCTACGAGCAGTACTTC
NA,TRBJ1-2,TRBV7-9,NA,CASSQMGPRNYGYTF,TGTGCCAGCAGCCAAATGGGCCCGCGAAACTATGGCTACACCTTC
NA,TRBJ1-5,TRBV7-9,NA,CASSLDGGRSNQPQHF,TGTGCCAGCAGCTTAGATGGGGGGAGGAGCAATCAGCCCCAGCATTTT
NA,TRBJ2-5,TRBV7-7,TRBD2,CASSLASGGQETQYF,TGTGCCAGCAGCTTGGCTAGCGGGGGTCAAGAGACCCAGTACTTC
few,TRBJ1-5,TRBV5-1,NA,CASSVGGAQGQPQHF,TGCGCCAGCAGCGTTGGGGGGGCTCAGGGTCAGCCCCAGCATTTT
few,TRBJ2-3,TRBV7-2,NA,CASSWSDTQYF,TGTGCCAGCAGCTGGAGTGATACGCAGTATTTT
NA,TRBJ2-2,TRBV30,NA,CAWSATVGELFF,TGTGCCTGGAGTGCAACGGTGGGGGAGCTGTTTTTT
NA,TRBJ2-3,TRBV10-3,NA,CAISNLGGANTDTQYF,TGTGCCATCAGTAACCTTGGGGGGGCCAACACAGATACGCAGTATTTT
few,TRBJ2-1,TRBV4-1,TRBD2,CASSQLPGTSVSSYNEQFF,TGCGCCAGCAGCCAGCTTCCCGGGACTAGCGTGAGCTCCTACAATGAGCAGTTCTTC
NA,TRBJ2-7,TRBV28,TRBD1,CASSLGRGSEQYF,TGTGCCAGCAGTTTAGGCAGGGGGTCCGAGCAGTACTTC